These 10 T cell receptor beta chains share one sample of origin, sequenced in a study of shared clonotypes between healthy human individuals. The table came from immunoSEQ multiplex PCR; TCRdb's copy has only in-frame clones and leaves some out. Of a few million clones listed, approximately 90% are singletons. The sequencing sample was made of naive CD4+ T cells sorted from blood. Subset: CD45RA+ positively selected. These receptors came from a man aged 18 to 29 in good health.

The rearrangement joins TRBV5-1 to TRBJ2-6; no reliable D call. This CDR3 contains 17 residues. With 6 bases removed from V and 4 bases from J, the gap between germline ends came to 20 bases. Germline CDR1 reads SGHRS; CDR2 reads YFSETQ. Here the CDR3 reads CASTNTSANAGANVLTF. Written as DNA, the CDR3 is TGCGCCAGCACCAATACCTCGGCCAATGCCGGGGCCAACGTCCTGACTTTC.

This clone was seen only once. The V call is TRBV6-1, the J call TRBJ2-1, with a tentative D call TRBD2 (5 bases). V lost 4 bases to trimming and J lost 2 bases, with 15 bases between them. This CDR3 contains 16 residues. Germline V gene sequence: CDR1 MNHNS, CDR2 SASEGT. The CDR3 DNA reads TGTGCCAGCAGTGGTTTTGAGCCGGGGACCTACAATGAGCAGTTCTTC. Its protein product is CASSGFEPGTYNEQFF.

This clone appeared a single time. The chain is built from TRBV28 and TRBJ2-6; D is perhaps TRBD1 (6 bases). Germline V gene data show CDR1 as MDHEN and CDR2 as SYDVKM. CDR3 length: 15 residues. Trimming removed 6 bases at V and 1 base at J, with 10 bases between. CDR3 nucleotides: TGTGCCAGCAGCCGGACAGCTTCTGGGGCCAACGTCCTGACTTTC. As protein: CASSRTASGANVLTF.

This chain joins TRBV7-2 and TRBJ2-7, with D perhaps matching TRBD2 (6 bases). The CDR3 is 15 amino acids. Per the germline V gene, CDR1 is SGHTA and CDR2 is FQGNSA. The ends were cut back, 2 bases at V and 4 bases at J, with 15 bases in the middle. CDR3: CASSLSSGGGYEQYF. CDR3 nucleotide sequence: TGTGCCAGCAGCTTAAGTTCCGGGGGTGGGTACGAGCAGTACTTC.

The rearrangement joins TRBV28 to TRBJ2-1; TRBD2 matches at 7 bases. With 10 bases clipped from V and 15 bases from J, the junction kept 15 bases outside the gene matches. There are 12 residues in the CDR3. From germline, CDR1 is MDHEN and CDR2 SYDVKM. CDR3 coding DNA: TGTGCCACCCATTTAGGGGAGGGACGGGGGTTCTTC. It yields the protein CATHLGEGRGFF.

Only a few counts were recorded for this clone. V usage is TRBV7-9 and J usage is TRBJ2-1, with TRBD2 matching over 7 bases. The length of the CDR3 is 11 residues. The J segment lost 7 bases and the V segment lost 11 bases, leaving 5 bases of the junction unmatched. Germline CDR1 SEHNR, CDR2 FQNEAQ (reference sequence). The CDR3 DNA follows: TGTGCCCCGGGGGGTCAGAATGAGCAGTTCTTC. This encodes CAPGGQNEQFF.

As to this clone: Different DNA sequences within this sample yield the same CDR3. The chain recombines TRBV29-1 with TRBJ1-2; D gene unclear. CDR3 length equals 10 residues. Trimming removed 0 bases from V and 5 bases from J, with 1 base in between. The germline V gene encodes CDR1 SQVTM and CDR2 ANQGSEA. The CDR3 reads CSVEDYGYTF. CDR3 sequence (DNA): TGCAGCGTTGAAGATTATGGCTACACCTTC.

In DNA, the CDR3 is TGTGCCAGCAGCTCCAGCGGGGGGACAGGGACTGGAAACACCATATATTTT. Translation gives CASSSSGGTGTGNTIYF. The rearrangement uses TRBV11-2 and TRBJ1-3; 9 bases match TRBD1. Trimming at V came to 4 bases and at J to 2 bases, leaving 9 bases not matched to a gene. Germline V lookup: CDR1 SGHAT, CDR2 FQNNGV. This CDR3 comprises 17 residues.

Points on this clone: Other DNA variants within this sample encode the same CDR3. CDR3: CASSVGSGVSYEQYF. The CDR3 DNA sequence: TGTGCCAGCAGCGTAGGGAGCGGGGTTTCCTACGAGCAGTACTTC. The chain is built from TRBV9 and TRBJ2-7, with 7 bases fitting TRBD2. V lost 0 bases to trimming and J lost 1 base; unmatched junction nucleotides: 4. There are 15 residues in the CDR3. Per germline, CDR1 SGDLS and CDR2 YYNGEE.

The chain uses TRBV6-5 and TRBJ2-1; 7 bases are a match to TRBD2. Germline loops: CDR1 MNHEY, CDR2 SVGAGI. V was pared by 4 bases and J by 9 bases, with 9 bases of the junction left unmatched. The CDR3 sequence is 14 residues long. CDR3 coding DNA: TGTGCCAGCAGTTTCGGACTAGTTCCGGGTGAGCAGTTCTTC. It encodes CASSFGLVPGEQFF.